This record covers a single TCR beta chain. Sequencing used immunoSEQ multiplex PCR; TCRdb keeps in-frame clones, though not all of them. The data show approximately 27,000 clones, with 85% to 90% seen just once and about 17% held by the top ten. The sample originates from a study of blood T cell repertoires in COVID-19. The V gene end was trimmed by 4 bases and the J gene end by 8 bases; junction bases not matched to a gene: 3. Germline CDR1 is MDHEN and CDR2 is SYDVKM. The CDR3 contains 14 residues. The origin of this receptor is a man in his 70s with acute or convalescent COVID-19. The chain joins TRBV28 to TRBJ1-6; 9 bases map to TRBD1. Sequences were obtained from peripheral blood. CDR3 sequence: CASSWDRVDSPLHF. CDR3 sequence (DNA): TGTGCCAGCAGTTGGGACAGGGTGGATTCACCCCTCCACTTT.